The 5 T cell receptor beta chains below all came from one sample that was sequenced in a study of blood T cell repertoires in COVID-19. Profiled with immunoSEQ multiplex PCR; TCRdb holds only in-frame clones, not every one. The sample consists of about 100,000 clones, around 83% of them appearing once. The source material was peripheral blood. These receptors were taken from a man aged 65 to 85 with active or convalescent COVID-19.

This clone was counted only a few times. V gene TRBV7-9 combines with J gene TRBJ1-1, with 7 nucleotides matching TRBD1. The CDR3 is 13 residues long. V gave up 5 bases and J gave up 6 bases; unmatched junction bases: 6. Germline CDR1 SEHNR, CDR2 FQNEAQ (reference sequence). Here the CDR3 DNA reads TGTGCCAGCAGCAAGCTCAGGGGGGCTGAAGCTTTCTTT. Encoded protein: CASSKLRGAEAFF. The full variable domain, its missing parts supplied by reference TRBV7-9 and TRBJ1-1, is DTGVSQNPRHKITKRGQNVTFRCDPISEHNRLYWYRQTLGQGPEFLTYFQNEAQLEKSRLLSDRFSAERPKGSFSTLEIQRTEQGDSAMYLCASSKLRGAEAFFGQGTRLTVV.

This chain's CDR3 is CASSTSGGLEDTQYF. CDR3 sequence (DNA): TGTGCCAGTAGTACTAGCGGGGGCCTGGAAGATACGCAGTATTTT. V gene TRBV19 combines with J gene TRBJ2-3, with 10 nucleotides matching TRBD2. The V gene's germline CDR1 is LNHDA and CDR2 SQIVND (reference sequence). V lost 4 bases to trimming and J lost 5 bases; unmatched junction nucleotides: 6. The CDR3 runs 15 residues.

The rearrangement links TRBV2 to TRBJ2-1, with D perhaps matching TRBD2 (6 bases). Trimming stripped 7 bases from V and 4 bases from J, with 17 bases between. The CDR3 loop spans 15 amino acids. The V gene's germline CDR1 is SNHLY and CDR2 FYNNEI. The CDR3, as DNA: TGTGCCAGCATGGTCGGGGGAGCCCAGTACAATGAGCAGTTCTTC. Translated: CASMVGGAQYNEQFF.

The chain employs TRBV7-2 and TRBJ2-5, with no clear D. Germline-derived CDR1 and CDR2 are SGHTA and FQGNSA. This CDR3 is built from 15 residues. The V end lost 2 bases, the J end lost 2 bases, and 12 bases lay between the germline ends. The CDR3, as DNA: TGTGCCAGCAGCTTAATTTTTGGCAAACAAGAGACCCAGTACTTC. It is translated as CASSLIFGKQETQYF.

This rearrangement joins TRBV30 to TRBJ2-7; unclear D gene. The CDR3 loop spans 12 amino acids. V lost 3 bases and J lost 0, with 6 bases in between. Germline loops: CDR1 GTSNPN, CDR2 SVGIG (reference sequence). CDR3 in amino acids: CAWRSVSYEQYF. CDR3 nucleotide sequence: TGTGCCTGGAGGTCAGTCTCCTACGAGCAGTACTTC.